The clone carrying this T cell receptor (beta chain) turned up a few times. These data come from a study of patients and donors after allogeneic stem cell transplantation. The J segment lost 3 bases and the V segment lost 5 bases, leaving 3 bases of the junction unmatched. This CDR3 spans 14 amino acids. In TCRdb, the RT-PCR reads were re-called with MiXCR into one record per CDR3 protein. The sample lists approximately 160,000 distinct CDR3 sequences, approximately 30% occurring once. The chain links TRBV12-3 or TRBV12-4 to TRBJ1-5; TRBD1 aligns across 8 bases. Input material: blood, either unsorted or a sorted T cell fraction (not recorded which). The receptor was derived from a human donor who was either an allogeneic HSCT recipient or a stem cell or donor lymphocyte infusion donor (not recorded which). It is not recorded whose cells these are; they may come from a transplant donor. The CDR3 nucleotides read TGTGCCAGCAGTCCAGGGGGCTACAATCAGCCCCAGCATTTT. Translating it yields CASSPGGYNQPQHF.